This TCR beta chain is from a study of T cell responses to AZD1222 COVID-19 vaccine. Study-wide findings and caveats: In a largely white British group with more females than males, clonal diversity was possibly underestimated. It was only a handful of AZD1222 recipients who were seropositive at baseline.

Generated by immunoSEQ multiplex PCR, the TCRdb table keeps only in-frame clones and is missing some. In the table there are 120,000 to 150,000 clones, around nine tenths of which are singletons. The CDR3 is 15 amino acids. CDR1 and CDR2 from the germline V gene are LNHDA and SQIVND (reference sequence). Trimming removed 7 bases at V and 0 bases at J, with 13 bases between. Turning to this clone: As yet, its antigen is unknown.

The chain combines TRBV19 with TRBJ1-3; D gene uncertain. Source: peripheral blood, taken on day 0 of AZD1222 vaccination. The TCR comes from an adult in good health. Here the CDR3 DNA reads TGTGCCAGTACCCCGGACCGTACCTCTGGAAACACCATATATTTT. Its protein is CASTPDRTSGNTIYF.